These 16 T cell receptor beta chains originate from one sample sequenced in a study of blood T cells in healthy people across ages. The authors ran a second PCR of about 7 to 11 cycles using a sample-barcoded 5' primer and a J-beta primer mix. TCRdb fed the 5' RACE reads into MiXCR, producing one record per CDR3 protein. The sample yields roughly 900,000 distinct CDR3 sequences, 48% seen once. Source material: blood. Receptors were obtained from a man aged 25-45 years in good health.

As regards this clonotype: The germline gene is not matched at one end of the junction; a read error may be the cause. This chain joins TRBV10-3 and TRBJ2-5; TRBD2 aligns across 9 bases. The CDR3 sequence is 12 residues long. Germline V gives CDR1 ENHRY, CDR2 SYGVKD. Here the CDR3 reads CAIGSGGESQYF. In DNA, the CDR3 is TGTGCCATCGGTAGCGGGGGAGAGTCCCAGTACTTC.

In nucleotides, the CDR3 is TGTGCCAGCAGTCTCCGACAGGGGCTCGAAAAACTGTTTTTT. As protein: CASSLRQGLEKLFF. The rearrangement links TRBV12-3 or TRBV12-4 to TRBJ1-4; 8 bases line up with TRBD1. This CDR3 contains 14 residues. J lost 8 bases, V lost 5 bases, and 7 bases had no gene match.

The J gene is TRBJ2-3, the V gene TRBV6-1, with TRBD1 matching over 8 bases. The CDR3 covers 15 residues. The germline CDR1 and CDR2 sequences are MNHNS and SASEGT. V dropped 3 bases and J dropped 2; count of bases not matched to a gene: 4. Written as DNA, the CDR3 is TGTGCCAGCAGTGATCCACAGGGGGTCACAGATACGCAGTATTTT. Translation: CASSDPQGVTDTQYF.

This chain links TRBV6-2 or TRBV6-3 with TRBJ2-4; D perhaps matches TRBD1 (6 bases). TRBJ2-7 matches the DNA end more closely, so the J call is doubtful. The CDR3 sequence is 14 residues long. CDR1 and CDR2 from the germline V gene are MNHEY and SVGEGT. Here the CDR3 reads CASRIFVGADEQYF. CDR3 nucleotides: TGTGCCAGCAGGATATTTGTGGGGGCTGACGAGCAGTACTTC.

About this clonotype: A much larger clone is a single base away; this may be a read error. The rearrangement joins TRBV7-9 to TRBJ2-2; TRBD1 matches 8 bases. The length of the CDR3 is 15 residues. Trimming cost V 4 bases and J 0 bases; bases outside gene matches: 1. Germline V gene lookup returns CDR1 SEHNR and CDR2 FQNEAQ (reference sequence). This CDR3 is CASSSQGANTGELFF. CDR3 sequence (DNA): TGTGCCAGCAGCTCACAGGGGGCGAACACCGGGGAGCTGTTTTTT.

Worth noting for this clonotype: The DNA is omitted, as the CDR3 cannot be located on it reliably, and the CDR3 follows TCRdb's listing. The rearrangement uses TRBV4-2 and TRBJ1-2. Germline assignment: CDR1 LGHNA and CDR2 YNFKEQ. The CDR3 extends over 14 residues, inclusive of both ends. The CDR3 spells CANSPSNSNYGCTF.

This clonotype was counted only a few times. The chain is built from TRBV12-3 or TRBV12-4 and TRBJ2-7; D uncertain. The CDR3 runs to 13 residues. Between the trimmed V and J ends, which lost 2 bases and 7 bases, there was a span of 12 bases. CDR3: CASSLTELREQYF. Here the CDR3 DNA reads TGTGCCAGCAGTTTAACGGAGCTCCGAGAGCAGTACTTC.

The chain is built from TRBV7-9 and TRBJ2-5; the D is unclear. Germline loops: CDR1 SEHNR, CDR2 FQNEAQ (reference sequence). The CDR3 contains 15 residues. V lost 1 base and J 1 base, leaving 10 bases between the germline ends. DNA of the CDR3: TGTGCCAGCAGCTTAGGATGGCCCTCCCAAGAGACCCAGTACTTC. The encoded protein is CASSLGWPSQETQYF.

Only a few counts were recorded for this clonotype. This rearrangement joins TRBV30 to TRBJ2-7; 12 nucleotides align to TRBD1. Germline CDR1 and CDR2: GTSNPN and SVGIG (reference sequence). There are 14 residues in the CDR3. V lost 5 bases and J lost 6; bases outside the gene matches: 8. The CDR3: CAWGTGGASGEQYF. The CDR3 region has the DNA TGTGCCTGGGGGACAGGGGGCGCTTCCGGCGAGCAGTACTTC.

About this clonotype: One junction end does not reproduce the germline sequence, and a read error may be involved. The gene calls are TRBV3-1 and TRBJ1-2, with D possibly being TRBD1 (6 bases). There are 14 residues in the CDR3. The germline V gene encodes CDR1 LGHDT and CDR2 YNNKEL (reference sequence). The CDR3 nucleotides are TGTGCCAGCAGCCAAGGGGGCAGGGGATTCCTCTACATCTTC. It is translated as CASSQGGRGFLYIF. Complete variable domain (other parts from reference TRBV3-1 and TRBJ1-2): DTAVSQTPKYLVTQMGNDKSIKCEQNLGHDTMYWYKQDSKKFLKIMFSYNNKELIINETVPNRFSPKSPDKAHLNLHINSLELGDSAVYFCASSQGGRGFLYIFGSGTRLTVV.

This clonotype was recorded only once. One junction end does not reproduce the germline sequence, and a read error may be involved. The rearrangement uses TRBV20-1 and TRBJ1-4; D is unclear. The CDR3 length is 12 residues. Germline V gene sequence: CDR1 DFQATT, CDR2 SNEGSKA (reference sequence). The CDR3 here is CSARGYNGKLFF. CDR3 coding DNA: TGCAGTGCTAGAGGTTATAATGGAAAACTGTTTTTT.

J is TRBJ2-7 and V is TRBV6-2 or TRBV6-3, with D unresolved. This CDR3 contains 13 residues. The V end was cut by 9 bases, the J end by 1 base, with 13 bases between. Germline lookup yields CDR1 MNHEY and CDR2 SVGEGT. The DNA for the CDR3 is TGTGCCAGTTCCGTTTTCGCGTCCTACGAGCAGTACTTC. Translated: CASSVFASYEQYF.

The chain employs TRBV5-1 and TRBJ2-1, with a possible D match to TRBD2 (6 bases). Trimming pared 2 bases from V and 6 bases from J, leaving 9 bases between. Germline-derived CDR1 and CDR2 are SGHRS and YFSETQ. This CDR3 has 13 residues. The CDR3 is CASSFGEVNEQFF. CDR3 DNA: TGCGCCAGCAGCTTCGGGGAGGTCAATGAGCAGTTCTTC.

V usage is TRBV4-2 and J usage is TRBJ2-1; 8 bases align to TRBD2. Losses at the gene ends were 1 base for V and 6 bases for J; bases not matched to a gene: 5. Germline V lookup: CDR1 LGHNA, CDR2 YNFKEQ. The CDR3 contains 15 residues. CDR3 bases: TGTGCCAGCAGCCAAGCGGGGGGGCTAAGCAATGAGCAGTTCTTC. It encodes CASSQAGGLSNEQFF.

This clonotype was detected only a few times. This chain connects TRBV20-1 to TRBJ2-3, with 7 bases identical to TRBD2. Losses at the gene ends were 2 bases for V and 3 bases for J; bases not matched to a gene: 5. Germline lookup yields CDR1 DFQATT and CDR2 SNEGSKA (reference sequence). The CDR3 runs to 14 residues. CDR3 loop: CSARPLLATDTQYF. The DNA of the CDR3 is TGCAGTGCTAGACCACTACTAGCGACAGATACGCAGTATTTT.

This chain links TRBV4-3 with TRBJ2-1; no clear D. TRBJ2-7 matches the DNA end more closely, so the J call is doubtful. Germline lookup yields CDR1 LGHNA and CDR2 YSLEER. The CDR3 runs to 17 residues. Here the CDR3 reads CASSQDDSLSSYNEQYF. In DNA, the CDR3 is TGCGCCAGCAGCCAAGATGATAGCCTCAGCTCCTACAATGAGCAGTACTTC.